This T cell receptor beta chain is from a study of T-cell memory formation after mild COVID-19. Study overall: Clusters were largely donor specific.

The V gene's germline CDR1 is ENHRY and CDR2 SYGVKD. The CDR3 totals 15 residues. The V gene end was trimmed by 6 bases and the J gene end by 10 bases; junction bases not matched to a gene: 14. A single record per CDR3 protein comes from TCRdb applying MiXCR to the 5' RACE reads. This table holds some 150,000 distinct CDR3 sequences, about 6.1% found once. Broader study findings: Mainly in CM and EM were contracting CD4+ clones; CD8+ were in EMRA. The appearance of some responding clones in pre-infection memory suggested that cross-reactive memory joined.

This clonotype was seen ten or more times. Its antigen is not identified. The origin of this receptor is an adult woman who had mild COVID-19 (a few samples of this study predate the infection). Cell type and time point are not known. The genes are TRBV10-3 and TRBJ2-1, with TRBD2 matching 8 bases. Material for sequencing was PBMCs or a T cell subset sorted from them (not recorded which). DNA for the CDR3: TGTGCCATCAGCACAACGGGGACTAGGACGCTCGAGCAGTTCTTC. Its translation is CAISTTGTRTLEQFF.